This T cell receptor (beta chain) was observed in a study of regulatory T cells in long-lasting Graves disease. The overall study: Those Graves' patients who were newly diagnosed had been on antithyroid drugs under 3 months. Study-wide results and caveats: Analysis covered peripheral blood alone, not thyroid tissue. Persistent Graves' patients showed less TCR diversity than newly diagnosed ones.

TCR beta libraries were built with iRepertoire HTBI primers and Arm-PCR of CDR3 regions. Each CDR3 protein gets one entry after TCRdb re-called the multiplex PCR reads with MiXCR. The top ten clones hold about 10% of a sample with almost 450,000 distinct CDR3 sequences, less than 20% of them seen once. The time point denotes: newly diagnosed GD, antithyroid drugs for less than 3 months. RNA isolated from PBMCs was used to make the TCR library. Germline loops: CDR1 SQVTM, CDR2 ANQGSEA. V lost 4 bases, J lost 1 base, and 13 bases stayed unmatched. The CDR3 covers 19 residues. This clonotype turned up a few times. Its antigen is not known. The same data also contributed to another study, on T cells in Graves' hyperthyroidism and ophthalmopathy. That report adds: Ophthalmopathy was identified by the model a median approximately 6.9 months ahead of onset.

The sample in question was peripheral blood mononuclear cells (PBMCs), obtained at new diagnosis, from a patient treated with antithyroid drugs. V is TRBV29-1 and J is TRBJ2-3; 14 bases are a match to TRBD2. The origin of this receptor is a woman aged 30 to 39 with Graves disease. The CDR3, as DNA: TGCAGCGTTGGAGGACTAGCGGGAGGAAGGGGCACAGGCACAGATACGCAGTATTTT. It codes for CSVGGLAGGRGTGTDTQYF.